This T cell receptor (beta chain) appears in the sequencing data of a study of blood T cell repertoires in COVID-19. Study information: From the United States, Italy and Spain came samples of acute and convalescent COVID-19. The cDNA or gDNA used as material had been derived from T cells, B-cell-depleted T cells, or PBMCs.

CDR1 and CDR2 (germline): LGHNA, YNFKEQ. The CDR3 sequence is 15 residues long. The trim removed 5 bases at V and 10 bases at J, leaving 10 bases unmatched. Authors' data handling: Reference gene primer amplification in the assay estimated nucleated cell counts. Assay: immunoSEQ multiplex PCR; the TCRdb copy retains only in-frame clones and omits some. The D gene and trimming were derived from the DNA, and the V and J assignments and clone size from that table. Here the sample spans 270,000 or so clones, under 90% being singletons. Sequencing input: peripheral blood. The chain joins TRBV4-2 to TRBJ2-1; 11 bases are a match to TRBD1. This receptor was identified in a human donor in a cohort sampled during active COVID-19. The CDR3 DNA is TGTGCCAGCAGCAAAGGGGACAGGGGGGATCGGGAGCAGTTCTTC. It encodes CASSKGDRGDREQFF.